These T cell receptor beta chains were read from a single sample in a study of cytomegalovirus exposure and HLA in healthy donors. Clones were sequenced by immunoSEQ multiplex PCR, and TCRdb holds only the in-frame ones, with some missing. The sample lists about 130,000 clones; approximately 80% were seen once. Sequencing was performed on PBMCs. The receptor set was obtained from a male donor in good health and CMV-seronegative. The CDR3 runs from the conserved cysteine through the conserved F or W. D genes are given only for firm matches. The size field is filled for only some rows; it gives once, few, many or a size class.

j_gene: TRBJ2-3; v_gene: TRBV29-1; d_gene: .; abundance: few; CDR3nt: TGCAGCGTTGAAAGAGCAGGGGTTGGAGGCACAGATACGCAGTATTTT; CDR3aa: CSVERAGVGGTDTQYF
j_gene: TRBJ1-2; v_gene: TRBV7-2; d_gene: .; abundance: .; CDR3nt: TGTGCCAGCAGCTCGGGGACTGAGAACTATGGCTACACCTTC; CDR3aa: CASSSGTENYGYTF
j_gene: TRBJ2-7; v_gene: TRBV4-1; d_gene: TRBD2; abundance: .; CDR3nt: TGCGCCAGCAGCCAAGCGGCTAGCGGGACCTACGAGCAGTACTTC; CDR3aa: CASSQAASGTYEQYF
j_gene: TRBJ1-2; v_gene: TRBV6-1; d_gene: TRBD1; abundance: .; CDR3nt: TGTGCCCTCAAGGCGCAACAGGGGGGCTATGGCTACACCTTC; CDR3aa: CALKAQQGGYGYTF
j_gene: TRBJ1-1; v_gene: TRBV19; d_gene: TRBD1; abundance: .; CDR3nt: TGTGCCAGTAGTAGAGAGACAGGGGGCCTAACTGAAGCTTTCTTT; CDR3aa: CASSRETGGLTEAFF
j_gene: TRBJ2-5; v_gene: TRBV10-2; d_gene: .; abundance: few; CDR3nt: TGCGCCAGCAGTGACGGGGTCCAAGAGACCCAGTACTTC; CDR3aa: CASSDGVQETQYF
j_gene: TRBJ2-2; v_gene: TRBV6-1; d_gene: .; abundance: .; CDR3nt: TGTGCCAGCAGTGGGCAAATTACCGGGGAGCTGTTTTTT; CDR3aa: CASSGQITGELFF
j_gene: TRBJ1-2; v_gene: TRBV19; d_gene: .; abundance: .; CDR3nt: TGTGCCAGTAGTATAGGGAGGTCTAACTATGGCTACACCTTC; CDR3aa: CASSIGRSNYGYTF
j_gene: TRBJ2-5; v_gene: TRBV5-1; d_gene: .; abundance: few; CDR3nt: TGCGCCAGCAGCTTGGTCTCCTACCAAGAGACCCAGTACTTC; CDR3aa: CASSLVSYQETQYF
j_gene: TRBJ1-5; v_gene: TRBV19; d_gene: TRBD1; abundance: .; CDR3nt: TGTGCCAGTAGTCCTCGACAGGGTATGAGCAATCAGCCCCAGCATTTT; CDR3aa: CASSPRQGMSNQPQHF
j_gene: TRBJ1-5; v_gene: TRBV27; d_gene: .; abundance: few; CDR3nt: TGTGCCAGCAGTTTACGAGGTGGTCCCCAGCATTTT; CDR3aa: CASSLRGGPQHF
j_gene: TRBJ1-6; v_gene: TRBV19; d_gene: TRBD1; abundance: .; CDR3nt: TGTGCCAGTAAGTTGGGCAGGGACAGGTCACCCCTCCACTTT; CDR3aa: CASKLGRDRSPLHF
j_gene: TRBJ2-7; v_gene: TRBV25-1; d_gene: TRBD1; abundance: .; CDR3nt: TGTGCCAGCAGTGGGGGAGCGACAGGGGGTTCCTACGAGCAGTACTTC; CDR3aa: CASSGGATGGSYEQYF
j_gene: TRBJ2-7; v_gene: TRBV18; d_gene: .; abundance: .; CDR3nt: TGTGCCAGCTCATCCGCCCTCGCGGGCTACGAGCAGTACTTC; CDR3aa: CASSSALAGYEQYF
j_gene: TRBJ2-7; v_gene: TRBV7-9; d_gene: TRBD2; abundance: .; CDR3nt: TGTGCCAGCAGCGCCACTAGCGGGGGCACCTACGAGCAGTACTTC; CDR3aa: CASSATSGGTYEQYF
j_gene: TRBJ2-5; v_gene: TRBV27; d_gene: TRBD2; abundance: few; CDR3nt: TGTGCCAGCAGTTTATTAGCGGGGGGCGAGACCCAGTACTTC; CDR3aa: CASSLLAGGETQYF
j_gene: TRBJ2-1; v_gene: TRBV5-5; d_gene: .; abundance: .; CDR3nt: TGTGCCAGCAGCTTGGGGGCAGGGTATGGCTACAATGAGCAGTTCTTC; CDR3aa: CASSLGAGYGYNEQFF
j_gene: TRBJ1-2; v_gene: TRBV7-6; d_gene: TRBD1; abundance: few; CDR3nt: TGTGCCAGCAGCTCCTCGACAGGGGGCTATGGCTACACCTTC; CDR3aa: CASSSSTGGYGYTF
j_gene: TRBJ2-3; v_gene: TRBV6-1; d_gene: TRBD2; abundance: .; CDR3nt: TGTGCCAGCAGTGAGGTAATGGGCGGGGGGCCAGCGGATACGCAGTATTTT; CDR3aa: CASSEVMGGGPADTQYF
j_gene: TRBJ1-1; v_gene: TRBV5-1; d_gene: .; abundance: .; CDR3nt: TGCGCCAGCAGCGTGTCCGGGACACTGAACACTGAAGCTTTCTTT; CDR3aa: CASSVSGTLNTEAFF
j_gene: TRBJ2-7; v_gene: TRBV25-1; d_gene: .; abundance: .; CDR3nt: TGTGCCAGCAGTGAAGGGGGCCCCTACGAGCAGTACTTC; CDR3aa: CASSEGGPYEQYF
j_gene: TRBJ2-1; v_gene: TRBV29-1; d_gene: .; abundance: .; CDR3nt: TGCACCCCTTCCCGTCAGTTGAACAATGAGCAGTTCTTC; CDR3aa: CTPSRQLNNEQFF
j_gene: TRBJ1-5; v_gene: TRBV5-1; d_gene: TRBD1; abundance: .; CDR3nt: TGCGCCAGCAGCCATACAGGGGGCGACCAGCCCCAGCATTTT; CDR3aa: CASSHTGGDQPQHF
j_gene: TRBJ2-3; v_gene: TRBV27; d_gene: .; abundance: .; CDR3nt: TGTGCCAGCAATCGCGGGAGCACAGATACGCAGTATTTT; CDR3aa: CASNRGSTDTQYF